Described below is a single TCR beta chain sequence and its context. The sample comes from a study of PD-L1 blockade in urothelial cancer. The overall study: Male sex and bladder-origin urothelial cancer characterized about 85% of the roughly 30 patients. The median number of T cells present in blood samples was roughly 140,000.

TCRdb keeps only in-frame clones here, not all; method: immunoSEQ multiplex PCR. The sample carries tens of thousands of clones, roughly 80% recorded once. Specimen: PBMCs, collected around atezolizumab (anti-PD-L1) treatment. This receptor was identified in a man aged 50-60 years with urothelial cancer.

CDR3 sequence reads: CASSLGLAPNEQFF. The CDR3 nucleotides read TGTGCCAGCAGCTTAGGACTAGCGCCCAATGAGCAGTTCTTC. This chain connects TRBV7-6 to TRBJ2-1; TRBD2 agrees at 8 bases. CDR1 is SGHVS and CDR2 is FNYEAQ in the germline V gene. J lost 6 bases, V lost 1 base, and 2 bases had no gene match. The CDR3 spans 14 residues.